The sequence of this T cell receptor (beta chain) was determined in a study of blood T cell repertoires in COVID-19. Study-level background: Sites across the United States, Italy and Spain contributed samples from acute and convalescent COVID-19. Nucleic acid was either cDNA or gDNA, and it came from T cells, B-cell-depleted T cells, or PBMCs.

Germline V lookup: CDR1 MNHNY, CDR2 SVGAGI (reference sequence). With 2 bases clipped from V and 7 bases from J, the junction kept 2 bases outside the gene matches. The CDR3 consists of 14 residues. Recruited during active infection, patients (from Seattle) were subsequently followed longitudinally. Original analysis: Estimation of nucleated cell counts relied on the amplification of reference gene primers. The method was immunoSEQ multiplex PCR; TCRdb's version includes in-frame clones alone and lacks a portion of them. V, J and clone size are taken as reported in that table, and D and trimming were inferred from the DNA itself. The sample yields just over 250,000 clones, 80% to 90% seen once.

Sequenced: peripheral blood. The chain is built from TRBV6-6 and TRBJ1-6, with 7 bases lining up with TRBD1. The source is a woman aged 70-85 years with COVID-19, enrolled during active disease. The chain's CDR3 is CASSYRGQNSPLHF. Written as DNA, the CDR3 is TGTGCCAGCAGTTACAGGGGGCAGAATTCACCCCTCCACTTT.